This TCR beta chain is drawn from a study of shared clonotypes between healthy human individuals. Study in general: CD4 naive and CD4 memory each took three plates per donor, while CD8 naive took two and CD8 memory one. General study points: Around 5% was the fraction of naive CD4 clonotypes found shared across a few donors. The sampled material consisted only of blood, and tissue repertoires are likely to differ.

With 0 bases removed from V and 0 bases from J, the gap between germline ends came to 13 bases. CDR3 size: 17 residues. Germline V gives CDR1 SGHRS, CDR2 YFSETQ. Only CD45RO-negative cells positively selected for CCR7 counted as naive CD8 cells, so terminally differentiated effector memory CD45RA+ cells were excluded. Running of the assay took place at deep level. Sequencing used immunoSEQ multiplex PCR; TCRdb keeps in-frame clones, though not all of them. This sample has 2 million to 2.5 million clones; 90% to 95% occur once, and the top ten carry more than 1.5%. Points on this clone: Its antigen remains unidentified.

The chain carries TRBV5-1 and TRBJ2-1, with a tentative D call TRBD2 (6 bases). The receptor was derived from a young man in good health. Some clones in this sample may be carry-over from other donors' samples. The sequenced material came from naive CD8+ T cells from PBMCs. CDR3 amino acids: CASSLGPSVSSYNEQFF. The CDR3 region has the DNA TGCGCCAGCAGCTTGGGGCCTAGCGTGAGCTCCTACAATGAGCAGTTCTTC.